This T cell receptor beta chain appears in the sequencing data of a study of T cells expressing NK-cell markers. Study in general: All TCR beta repertoires analysed originated from sorted CD3+CD56+NKG2C+, CD3+CD56+NKG2C- and CD3+CD56-NKG2C+ T cells.

This CDR3 has 16 residues. Germline V gives CDR1 SGHDT, CDR2 YYEEEE. Study results and caveats: NKG2C+ dominant clonotypes from roughly 6 donors made up roughly 1.0-8% of CD8+ T cells. These clonotypes, the leaders elsewhere, also led the CD3+CD56-NKG2C+ fraction in several donors.

cDNA encoding TCR beta was synthesized via 5'RACE template switching incorporating UMIs. Reprocessing the 5' RACE reads, TCRdb reports a single entry for every CDR3 protein and omits DNA. The ten top clones account for under 1.5%, within a sample of some 500,000 distinct CDR3 sequences. Comments on this clonotype: The antigen remains unidentified.

The chain has TRBV5-6 and TRBJ2-2; no DNA is available, so the TRBD2 call from TCRdb remains unchecked. The clonotype was recovered from a woman in her fifties or sixties in good health. Sequencing used blood T cells: a sorted CD56 or NKG2C T cell subset, CD4+ or CD8+ T cells, or bulk PBMC T cells (not recorded which). The CDR3 protein is CASSLRRAGVVTELFF.